Below, 15 T cell receptor beta chains from the same sample are listed, as sequenced in a study of identical twins. Using its own MiXCR run on the 5' RACE reads, TCRdb lists one record per CDR3 protein. Seen here are approximately 190,000 distinct CDR3 sequences, less than 20% observed once, and the top ten hold 35% to 50%. These data also featured in a second study, about T cells expressing NK-cell markers.

The sequenced sample consisted of CD8+ T cells sorted from blood. All receptors derive from a woman under 30 in good health.

V usage is TRBV11-2 and J usage is TRBJ2-7; D remains unclear. CDR3 length: 13 residues. Deletions cut 3 bases from V and 3 bases from J, with 9 bases between. CDR1 is SGHAT, CDR2 FQNNGV, per germline. For the CDR3, the DNA is TGTGCCAGCAGCTTTGCAGTTCACTACGAGCAGTACTTC. Protein sequence: CASSFAVHYEQYF.

This clonotype was counted a few times. The chain combines TRBV6-2 or TRBV6-3 with TRBJ2-2; a possible D gene is TRBD2 (6 bases). The CDR3 spans 15 residues. Germline V lookup: CDR1 MNHEY, CDR2 SVGEGT. V was trimmed by 8 bases and J by 3 bases, leaving 16 bases between them. The CDR3 reads CASLPRLGYTGELFF. The DNA of the CDR3 is TGTGCCAGCCTCCCGCGACTAGGGTACACCGGGGAGCTGTTTTTT.

This chain uses TRBV4-1 with TRBJ1-1; 8 bases line up with TRBD1. Germline values: CDR1 MGHRA, CDR2 YSYEKL. The junction had 10 bases not matched to a gene; V was cut back by 4 bases and J by 6 bases. CDR3 size: 15 residues. CDR3 sequence reads: CASSPEGGTGSEAFF. The CDR3 DNA reads TGCGCCAGCAGCCCCGAGGGTGGGACAGGCTCTGAAGCTTTCTTT.

This clonotype was counted many times. The chain links TRBV11-1 to TRBJ2-5; TRBD2 aligns across 10 bases. Trimming cost V 5 bases and J 5 bases; bases outside gene matches: 20. Germline-derived CDR1 and CDR2 are SGHAT and FQDESV (reference sequence). This CDR3 spans 19 amino acids. CDR3 sequence: CASSPPRTQPGLALETQYF. The CDR3 DNA reads as TGTGCCAGCAGCCCGCCTAGAACTCAACCGGGACTAGCGCTGGAGACCCAGTACTTC.

This clonotype was detected ten times or more. The chain has TRBV7-8 and TRBJ2-7; the D gene is possibly TRBD2 (5 bases). The V gene's germline CDR1 is SGHVS and CDR2 FQNEAQ. Trimming took 0 bases from V and 3 from J, leaving 6 bases between them. This CDR3 region has 13 residues. The CDR3 loop is CASSLAADYEQYF. CDR3 coding DNA: TGTGCCAGCAGCTTAGCAGCGGACTACGAGCAGTACTTC.

This clonotype was counted only a few times. The chain is built from TRBV7-3 and TRBJ1-1; D perhaps matches TRBD1 (5 bases). From germline, CDR1 is SGHTA and CDR2 FQGTGA. This CDR3 is built from 18 residues. Trimming took off 5 bases at V and 0 bases at J, with 22 bases between the two ends. For the CDR3, the DNA is TGTGCCAGCAGCCTTACTCCCCGGGGGACGGGGCTGAACACTGAAGCTTTCTTT. It translates to CASSLTPRGTGLNTEAFF.

The rearrangement joins TRBV6-1 to TRBJ2-7, with 8 bases fitting TRBD2. This CDR3 region has 13 residues. V shed 10 bases, J shed 3 bases, and the junction held 8 bases outside the gene matches. Germline V gives CDR1 MNHNS, CDR2 SASEGT. The CDR3 region has the DNA TGTGCCAATGGAGCGGGAGACGTCTACGAGCAGTACTTC. This translates into CANGAGDVYEQYF.

The chain is built from TRBV27 and TRBJ1-1; 7 bases line up with TRBD1. The CDR3 is 14 residues long. V was clipped by 6 bases and J by 1 base; unmatched bases: 5. Germline V lookup: CDR1 MNHEY, CDR2 SMNVEV (reference sequence). The CDR3 nucleotides are TGTGCCAGCAGGCCGGGACAGACGAACACTGAAGCTTTCTTT. This codes for CASRPGQTNTEAFF.

The rearrangement uses TRBV11-2 and TRBJ2-5; TRBD2 aligns across 12 bases. Trimming removed 4 bases from V and 1 base from J; junction bases left unmatched: 10. The CDR3 has 18 residues. CDR1 is SGHAT, CDR2 FQNNGV, per germline. CDR3 residues: CASSSVGSTSGGQETQYF. The CDR3 coding sequence is TGTGCCAGCAGCTCAGTCGGATCGACTAGCGGGGGCCAAGAGACCCAGTACTTC.

The J gene is TRBJ2-1, the V gene TRBV4-3; D is uncertain. The germline gives CDR1 LGHNA, CDR2 YSLEER. CDR3 length equals 14 residues. Trimming stripped 0 bases from V and 7 bases from J, with 10 bases between. The CDR3 protein is CASSQDFTINEQFF. CDR3 coding DNA: TGCGCCAGCAGCCAAGATTTCACTATTAATGAGCAGTTCTTC.

V usage is TRBV3-1 and J usage is TRBJ2-3; D ambiguous. V lost 4 bases, J lost 3 bases, and 8 bases lay in between. The CDR3 is 13 amino acids. Germline CDR1 reads LGHDT; CDR2 reads YNNKEL (reference sequence). CDR3 loop: CASSPIATDTQYF. DNA of the CDR3: TGTGCCAGCAGCCCGATCGCTACAGATACGCAGTATTTT.

The genes are TRBV12-3 or TRBV12-4 and TRBJ2-3; the D call may be TRBD1 or TRBD2 (5 bases each). V lost 3 bases to trimming and J lost 11 bases, with 15 bases between them. This CDR3 has 13 residues. The DNA for the CDR3 is TGTGCCAGCAGTTTGGGGGTTACCGTGGGGCAGTATTTT. It encodes CASSLGVTVGQYF.

This clonotype turned up a few times. This sequence joins TRBV12-3 or TRBV12-4 and TRBJ1-4, with 11 bases aligning to TRBD1. V lost 4 bases to trimming and J lost 8 bases; unmatched junction nucleotides: 3. This CDR3 spans 14 amino acids. The CDR3 loop reads CASSSDRGLEKLFF. The CDR3 DNA reads TGTGCCAGCAGTTCGGACAGGGGGCTAGAAAAACTGTTTTTT.

This clonotype has only a few counts. The chain joins TRBV7-9 to TRBJ2-3; D not certain. V dropped 4 bases and J dropped 4 bases, with 12 bases sitting between them. In germline, CDR1 is SEHNR, CDR2 FQNEAQ (reference sequence). The CDR3 has 14 residues. The CDR3 DNA is TGTGCCAGCAGCTCCTCGGAGACTGCAGATACGCAGTATTTT. Translated: CASSSSETADTQYF.

The CDR3 loop reads CSVFAPTEAFF. The CDR3 DNA sequence: TGCAGCGTTTTCGCCCCCACTGAAGCTTTCTTT. This chain uses TRBV29-1 with TRBJ1-1; D is unclear. The V and J ends lost 5 bases and 4 bases respectively, with 8 bases between them. The CDR3 runs 11 residues. CDR1 SQVTM and CDR2 ANQGSEA come from the germline V gene.